What follows are 10 T cell receptor beta chains derived from one specimen sequenced in a study of CD8 T cells in ankylosing spondylitis. One entry per CDR3 protein, called by TCRdb with MiXCR from the 5' RACE reads. The sample contains some 200,000 distinct CDR3 sequences, roughly 20% of which appear only once. The sequenced material came from blood, either unsorted or a sorted T cell fraction (not recorded which). Every receptor here comes from a male donor under 30 with ankylosing spondylitis or in good health (not recorded which).

Ten or more counts support this clonotype. V is TRBV7-9 and J is TRBJ2-2; D unresolved. The V gene lost 7 bases and the J gene lost 6 bases, with 6 bases spanning the gap. Germline V gene data show CDR1 as SEHNR and CDR2 as FQNEAQ (reference sequence). The CDR3 is made up of 11 amino acids. This chain's CDR3 is CASTKAGELFF. DNA for the CDR3: TGTGCCAGCACCAAAGCCGGGGAGCTGTTTTTT.

This clonotype was seen only a few times. The CDR3 here is CASSLVGGRNSYNEQFF. The DNA for the CDR3 is TGTGCCAGCAGCTTGGTCGGCGGGAGGAACTCCTACAATGAGCAGTTCTTC. The chain has TRBV5-4 and TRBJ2-1; TRBD2 matches at 8 bases. The germline gives CDR1 SGHNT, CDR2 YYREEE (reference sequence). This CDR3 comprises 17 residues. V trimming: 0 bases; J trimming: 0 bases; junction bases outside the gene matches: 5.

This clonotype was picked up many times. The J gene is TRBJ2-4, the V gene TRBV30; the D is unclear. Germline assignment: CDR1 GTSNPN and CDR2 SVGIG (reference sequence). V dropped 3 bases and J dropped 0 bases, with 15 bases sitting between them. The CDR3 length is 16 residues. The CDR3 nucleotides read TGTGCCTGGAGCCACCCCGGAAACCTAGCCAAAAACATTCAGTACTTC. This codes for CAWSHPGNLAKNIQYF.

The chain has TRBV25-1 and TRBJ2-1; 10 positions match TRBD2. The J segment lost 6 bases and the V segment lost 0 bases, leaving 14 bases of the junction unmatched. The CDR3 has 19 residues. Per germline, CDR1 MGHDK and CDR2 SYGVNS. The CDR3 loop is CASSEYIGSSGLATNEQFF. The CDR3 coding sequence is TGTGCCAGCAGTGAATATATAGGTTCCTCGGGACTAGCGACCAATGAGCAGTTCTTC.

This clonotype was seen more than once but under ten times. The V gene is TRBV4-2, the J gene TRBJ1-2; D is undetermined. Germline assignment: CDR1 LGHNA and CDR2 YNFKEQ. Trimming removed 1 base from V and 2 bases from J, with 8 bases in between. CDR3 length: 14 residues. CDR3 protein: CASSQGPENYGYTF. The CDR3, as DNA: TGTGCCAGCAGCCAAGGACCGGAGAACTATGGCTACACCTTC.

DNA of the CDR3: TGTGCCAGCAGCCAAGATCAGATTAGGGGGGAGTCCTACGAGCAGTACTTC. It codes for CASSQDQIRGESYEQYF. The genes are TRBV4-2 and TRBJ2-7, with D perhaps given as TRBD1 or TRBD2 (6 bases each). The CDR3 is made up of 17 amino acids. Deletions cut 0 bases from V and 1 base from J, with 16 bases between. Germline V gene sequence: CDR1 LGHNA, CDR2 YNFKEQ.

This clonotype appeared many times. The V call is TRBV7-9, the J call TRBJ2-2; 11 bases are a match to TRBD2. The CDR3 covers 16 residues. Losses at the gene ends were 4 bases for V and 5 bases for J; bases not matched to a gene: 6. Germline V CDR1 and CDR2: SEHNR, FQNEAQ (reference sequence). The CDR3 loop reads CASSSLAGGGTGELFF. DNA of the CDR3: TGTGCCAGCAGCTCGCTAGCGGGAGGAGGTACCGGGGAGCTGTTTTTT.

This clonotype occurred many times. The chain is built from TRBV9 and TRBJ2-1, with 9 nucleotides matching TRBD2. The CDR3 spans 20 residues. V gave up 0 bases and J gave up 1 base; unmatched junction bases: 14. Germline V gene data show CDR1 as SGDLS and CDR2 as YYNGEE. Here the CDR3 DNA reads TGTGCCAGCAGCGTAGAAGGAGCGGGAGGATCGGCGAGTTCCTACAATGAGCAGTTCTTC. This sequence encodes CASSVEGAGGSASSYNEQFF.

In its sample, this clonotype was seen many times. This chain uses TRBV5-1 with TRBJ2-1; D remains ambiguous. Trimming stripped 1 base from V and 5 bases from J, with 13 bases between. CDR3 length equals 15 residues. The germline V gene encodes CDR1 SGHRS and CDR2 YFSETQ. CDR3 DNA: TGCGCCAGCAGCTTGTTGGTCCGATCTAACAATGAGCAGTTCTTC. This encodes CASSLLVRSNNEQFF.

This clonotype appeared a few times. This chain connects TRBV5-4 to TRBJ2-1, with D unclear. The CDR3 sequence is 14 residues long. Per germline, CDR1 SGHNT and CDR2 YYREEE (reference sequence). V was trimmed by 4 bases and J by 6 bases, leaving 14 bases between them. The CDR3 protein is CASSPISELNEQFF. CDR3 bases: TGTGCCAGCAGCCCGATTTCCGAACTCAATGAGCAGTTCTTC.